This T cell receptor (beta chain) was identified during a study of shared clonotypes between healthy human individuals. General study findings and limits: Generation probability values for non-shared clonotypes were lower than those for clonotypes shared by all four donors.

On this clone: The antigen remains undetermined.

Assay execution took place at the deep level. The method was immunoSEQ multiplex PCR; TCRdb's version includes in-frame clones alone and lacks a portion of them. Of 650,000 to 700,000 clones in the sample, 90% were seen once. The healthy adult donors were HIV-negative and reported no recent acute infections or vaccinations. CD8 memory merged CD45RO+ with CCR7-negative CD45RA+ TemRA cells. This CDR3 is 16 amino acids long. Germline V gene data show CDR1 as SGHAT and CDR2 as FQNNGV. V lost 1 base and J 9 bases, leaving 16 bases between the germline ends. The TCR was taken from a man between 18 and 29 years old in good health. Some clones in this sample may be carry-over from other donors' samples. The chain recombines TRBV11-2 with TRBJ1-6, with a tentative D call TRBD1 (6 bases). Sequenced: memory CD8+ T cells from PBMCs. The sample's subset: CD45RO+ cells pooled with CCR7-negative TemRA cells. The DNA of the CDR3 is TGTGCCAGCAGCTTAGCCGGGACACCCCTGGGTTCACCCCTCCACTTT. Translating it yields CASSLAGTPLGSPLHF.